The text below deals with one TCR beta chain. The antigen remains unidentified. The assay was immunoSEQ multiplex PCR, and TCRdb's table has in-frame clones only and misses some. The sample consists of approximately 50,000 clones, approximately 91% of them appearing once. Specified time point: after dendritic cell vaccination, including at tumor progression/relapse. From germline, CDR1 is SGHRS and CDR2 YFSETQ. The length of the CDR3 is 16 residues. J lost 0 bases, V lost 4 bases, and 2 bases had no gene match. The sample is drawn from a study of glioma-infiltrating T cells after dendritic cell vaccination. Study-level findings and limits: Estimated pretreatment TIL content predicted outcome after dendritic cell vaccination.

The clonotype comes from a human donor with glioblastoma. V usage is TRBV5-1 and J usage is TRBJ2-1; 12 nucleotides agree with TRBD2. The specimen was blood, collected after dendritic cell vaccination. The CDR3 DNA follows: TGCGCCAGCAGCAAGACTAGCGGGAGCTCCTACAATGAGCAGTTCTTC. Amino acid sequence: CASSKTSGSSYNEQFF.